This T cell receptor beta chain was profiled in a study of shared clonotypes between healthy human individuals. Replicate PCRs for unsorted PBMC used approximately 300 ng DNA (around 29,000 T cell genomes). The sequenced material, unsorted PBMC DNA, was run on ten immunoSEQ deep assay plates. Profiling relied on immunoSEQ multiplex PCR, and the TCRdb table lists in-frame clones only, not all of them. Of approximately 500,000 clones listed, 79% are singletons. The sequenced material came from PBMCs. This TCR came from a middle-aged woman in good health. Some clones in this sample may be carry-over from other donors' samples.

The chain's CDR3 is CATSRDFGQPQHF. The CDR3 DNA reads as TGTGCCACCAGCAGAGATTTCGGTCAGCCCCAGCATTTT. The genes are TRBV15 and TRBJ1-5; no clear D. CDR3 length equals 13 residues. The V and J ends lost 0 bases and 6 bases respectively, with 6 bases between them. Germline loops: CDR1 LNHNV, CDR2 YYDKDF (reference sequence).